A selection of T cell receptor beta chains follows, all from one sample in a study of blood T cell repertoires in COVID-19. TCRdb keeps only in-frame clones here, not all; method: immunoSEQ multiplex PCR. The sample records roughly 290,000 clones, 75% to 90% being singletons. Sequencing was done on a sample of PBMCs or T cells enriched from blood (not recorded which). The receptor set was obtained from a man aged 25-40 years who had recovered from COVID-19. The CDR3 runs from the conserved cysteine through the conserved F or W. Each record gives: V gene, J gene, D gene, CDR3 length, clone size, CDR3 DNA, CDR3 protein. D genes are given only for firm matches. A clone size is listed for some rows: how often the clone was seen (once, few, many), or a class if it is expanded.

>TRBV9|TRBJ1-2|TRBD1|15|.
TGTGCCAGCAGCTCCGGGACAGGGGCCAACTATGGCTACACCTTC
CASSSGTGANYGYTF
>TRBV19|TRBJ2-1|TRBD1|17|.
TGTGCCAGTAGGCCACTGATTACCGGGACAGATAACAATGAGCAGTTCTTC
CASRPLITGTDNNEQFF
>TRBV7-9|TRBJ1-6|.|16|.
TGTGCCAGCAGCTTTGCGCCCCAGGGTTTTAATTCACCCCTCCACTTT
CASSFAPQGFNSPLHF
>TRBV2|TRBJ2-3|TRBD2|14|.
TGTGCCAGCACTAGCGGGGGGGCCACAGATACGCAGTATTTT
CASTSGGATDTQYF
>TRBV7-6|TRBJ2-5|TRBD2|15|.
TGTGCCAGCAGCTTAGGTTCTAGCGGGGAAGAGACCCAGTACTTC
CASSLGSSGEETQYF
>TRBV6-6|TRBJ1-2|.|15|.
TGTGCCAGCAGTTACTCGCCGGACAGAAGCTATGGCTACACCTTC
CASSYSPDRSYGYTF
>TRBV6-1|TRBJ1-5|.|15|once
TGTGCCAGCAGTGAACCCTCGTCTAGCAATCAGCCCCAGCATTTT
CASSEPSSSNQPQHF
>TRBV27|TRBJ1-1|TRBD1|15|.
TGTGCCAGCAGTTCCAGACAGGGGGCTGGCACTGAAGCTTTCTTT
CASSSRQGAGTEAFF
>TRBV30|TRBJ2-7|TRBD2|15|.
TGTGCCTGGAGTGTAGGTCTAGCGGGGGGATTGGAGCAGTACTTC
CAWSVGLAGGLEQYF
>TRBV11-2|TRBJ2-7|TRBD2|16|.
TGTGCCAGCAGCTTAGAAAGCGGGGTGTTCTCCTACGAGCAGTACTTC
CASSLESGVFSYEQYF
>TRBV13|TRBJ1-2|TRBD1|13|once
TGTGCCAGCAGCTACCAGGGGGGAAATGGCTACACCTTC
CASSYQGGNGYTF
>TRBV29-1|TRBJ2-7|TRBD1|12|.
TGCAGCGTGCGACAGGGGGGGTACGAGCAGTACTTC
CSVRQGGYEQYF
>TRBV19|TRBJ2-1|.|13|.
TGTGCCAGTAAAAAGACTAGTCAGAATGAGCAGTTCTTC
CASKKTSQNEQFF
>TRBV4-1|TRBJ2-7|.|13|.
TGCGCCAGCAGCGCCCCGAGGAGGGACGAGCAGTACTTC
CASSAPRRDEQYF
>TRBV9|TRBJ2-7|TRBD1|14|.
TGTGCCAGCAGCGCCCGGGACAGTTACTACGAGCAGTACTTC
CASSARDSYYEQYF
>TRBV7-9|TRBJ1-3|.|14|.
TGTGCCAGTAGGGACGGGAGCTCTGGAAACACCATATATTTT
CASRDGSSGNTIYF
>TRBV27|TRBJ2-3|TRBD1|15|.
TGTGCCAGCAGTTCCAGGGGGCCCCACACAGATACGCAGTATTTT
CASSSRGPHTDTQYF
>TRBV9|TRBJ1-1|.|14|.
TGTGCCAGCAGCGTAGGACAGATGAACACTGAAGCTTTCTTT
CASSVGQMNTEAFF
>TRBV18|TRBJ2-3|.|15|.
TGTGCCAGCTCACGAGGCATTACTAGCACAGATACGCAGTATTTT
CASSRGITSTDTQYF
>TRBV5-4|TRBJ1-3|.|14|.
TGTGCCAGCAGCTTGGGACTTACTGGAAACACCATATATTTT
CASSLGLTGNTIYF
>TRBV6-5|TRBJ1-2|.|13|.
TGTGCCAGCAGGAACCGGGGAGACTATGGCTACACCTTC
CASRNRGDYGYTF
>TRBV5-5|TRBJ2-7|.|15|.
TGTGCCAGCAGCTTGGGGTTTCAGGGTTTCTACGAGCAGTACTTC
CASSLGFQGFYEQYF
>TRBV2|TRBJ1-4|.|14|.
TGTGCCAGCAAAACAGGGCCCCAAGTGGTAAAACTGTTTTTT
CASKTGPQVVKLFF
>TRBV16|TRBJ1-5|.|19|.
TGTGCCAGCAGCCAATTTCAAGGCAGGCGACCATATAGCAATCAGCCCCAGCATTTT
CASSQFQGRRPYSNQPQHF
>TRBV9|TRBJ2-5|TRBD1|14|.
TGTGCCAGCAGCAGCCGGGACAGCCAAGAGACCCAGTACTTC
CASSSRDSQETQYF
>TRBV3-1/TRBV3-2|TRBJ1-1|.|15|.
TGTGCCAGCAGCCCTACCCAGGGAGGAGGAACTGAAGCTTTCTTT
CASSPTQGGGTEAFF
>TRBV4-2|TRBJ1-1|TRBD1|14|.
TGTGCCAGCAAGGATCAGGGGGCGAACACTGAAGCTTTCTTT
CASKDQGANTEAFF
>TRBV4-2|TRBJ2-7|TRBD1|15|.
TGTGCCAGCAGCCATGGGACAGGGGTGTTCTACGAGCAGTACTTC
CASSHGTGVFYEQYF
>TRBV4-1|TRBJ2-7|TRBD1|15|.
TGCGCCAGCAGCCAAGAAGGACAGGGCAAGATGGAGCAGTACTTC
CASSQEGQGKMEQYF
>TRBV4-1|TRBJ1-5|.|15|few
TGCGCCAGCAGCCCGCTAAGGGGAGGTCGGCAGCCCCAGCATTTT
CASSPLRGGRQPQHF
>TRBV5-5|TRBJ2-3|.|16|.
TGTGCCAGCAGAACCGGGACACAAACCCACACAGATACGCAGTATTTT
CASRTGTQTHTDTQYF
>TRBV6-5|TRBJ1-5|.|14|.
TGTGCCATCGACGAGGGCCTTAGCAATCAGCCCCAGCATTTT
CAIDEGLSNQPQHF
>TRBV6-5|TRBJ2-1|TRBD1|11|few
TGTGCCAGCAGTCGACAGGGCCCCGGGTTCTTC
CASSRQGPGFF
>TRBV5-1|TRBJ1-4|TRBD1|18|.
TGCGCCAGCAGCACGGGCGACAGGGGGCCCCCAACTAATGAAAAACTGTTTTTT
CASSTGDRGPPTNEKLFF
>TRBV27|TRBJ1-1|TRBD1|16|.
TGTGCCAGCAGCCGTCGGACAGGGACTGGGGACACTGAAGCTTTCTTT
CASSRRTGTGDTEAFF
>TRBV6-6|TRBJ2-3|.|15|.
TGTGCCAGCAGTCTAGACTGGCCTAGCACAGATACGCAGTATTTT
CASSLDWPSTDTQYF
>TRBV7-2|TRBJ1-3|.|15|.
TGTGCCAGCAGCTTATTGCGTTCCTCTGGAAACACCATATATTTT
CASSLLRSSGNTIYF
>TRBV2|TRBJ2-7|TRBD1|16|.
TGTGCCAGCAAGGACCGTTCTGCGGGACAGGGAGGGGAGCAGTACTTC
CASKDRSAGQGGEQYF
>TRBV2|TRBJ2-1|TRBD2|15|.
TGTGCCAGCAGGGGGACTAGCGGGGGGATCAATGAGCAGTTCTTC
CASRGTSGGINEQFF
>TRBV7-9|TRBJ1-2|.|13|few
TGTGCCAGCAGCACCACAGGAAACTATGGCTACACCTTC
CASSTTGNYGYTF
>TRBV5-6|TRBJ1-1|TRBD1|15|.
TGTGCCAGCAGCTTGCTGTGGACAGGGAGGTCTGAAGCTTTCTTT
CASSLLWTGRSEAFF
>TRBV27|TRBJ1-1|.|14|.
TGTGCCAGCAGTTCAGCGGATGTAGCCACTGAAGCTTTCTTT
CASSSADVATEAFF
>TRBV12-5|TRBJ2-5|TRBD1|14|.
TGTGCTAGTGGTTTGGCCAGGGGGCGGGAGACCCAGTACTTC
CASGLARGRETQYF
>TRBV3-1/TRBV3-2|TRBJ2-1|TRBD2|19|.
TGTGCCAGCAGCCAAGAGCTAGCGGGGGGGCCACTCCAGTCCAATGAGCAGTTCTTC
CASSQELAGGPLQSNEQFF
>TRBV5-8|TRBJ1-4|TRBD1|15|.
TGTGCCAGCAGCTTGTCAGGGGGCTCTAATGAAAAACTGTTTTTT
CASSLSGGSNEKLFF
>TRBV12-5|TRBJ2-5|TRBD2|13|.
TGTGCTAGTGGTTTGGCGAGCGGGGTGACCCAGTACTTC
CASGLASGVTQYF
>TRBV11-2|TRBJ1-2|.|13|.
TGTGCCAGCAGCTTATACAGGGACTATGGCTACACCTTC
CASSLYRDYGYTF
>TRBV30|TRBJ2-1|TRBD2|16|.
TGTGCCTGGAGAGGGCGGGGGGGCCGCGCCTACAATGAGCAGTTCTTC
CAWRGRGGRAYNEQFF